A single sample gave rise to the 5 T cell receptor beta chains below, sequenced in a study of chemoradiotherapy in HPV16-positive cancers (dated by TCRdb to between 2021 and 2022). The library was produced with the immunoSEQ multiplex PCR assay. As stored in TCRdb, this immuneACCESS dataset retains in-frame rearrangements with V and J assigned. A fraction of the clones does not appear; measured against another copy, unresolved V genes explain less than half of the discrepancy, and the remainder lacks a known reason. For this sample the table gives tens of thousands of clones, of which around 86% were detected only once. The ten biggest clones cover under 5.5% of the sample. Here the sequenced sample was blood, taken from a patient who underwent chemoradiotherapy. The receptors come from a human donor with HPV-associated anogenital cancer.

The chain couples TRBV7-6 to TRBJ1-3, with D perhaps TRBD1 (5 bases). The V gene lost 1 base and the J gene lost 9 bases, with 19 bases spanning the gap. This CDR3 has 16 residues. CDR1 and CDR2 (germline): SGHVS, FNYEAQ. The chain's CDR3 is CASSLGDQGPWSTIYF. The CDR3 DNA reads TGTGCCAGCAGCTTAGGTGACCAGGGCCCATGGAGCACCATATATTTT.

The J gene is TRBJ2-3, the V gene TRBV4-1, with 11 bases identical to TRBD2. V was pared by 1 base and J by 0 bases, with 9 bases of the junction left unmatched. Looked up from germline, CDR1 is MGHRA and CDR2 is YSYEKL. CDR3 size: 19 residues. CDR3 region: CASSQGTSGSGISTDTQYF. DNA of the CDR3: TGCGCCAGCAGCCAAGGCACTAGCGGGAGTGGAATTAGCACAGATACGCAGTATTTT.

The CDR3 here is CASSVDISPTYEQYF. The CDR3 DNA sequence: TGTGCCAGCAGCGTAGATATTAGCCCGACCTACGAGCAGTACTTC. The chain is built from TRBV9 and TRBJ2-7, with D unresolved. From germline, CDR1 is SGDLS and CDR2 YYNGEE. The CDR3 contains 15 residues. Trimming stripped 0 bases from V and 2 bases from J, with 12 bases between.

The gene calls are TRBV6-6 and TRBJ2-1; D ambiguous. Per germline, CDR1 MNHNY and CDR2 SVGAGI (reference sequence). This CDR3 contains 14 residues. Trimming left V 7 bases short and J 6 bases short, with 16 bases between. This CDR3 is CASTLGSAANEQFF. CDR3 nucleotides: TGTGCCAGCACCCTGGGAAGCGCCGCCAATGAGCAGTTCTTC.

The gene calls are TRBV7-7 and TRBJ2-2, with D hard to call. This CDR3 has 17 amino acids. Germline V CDR1 and CDR2: SSHAT, FNYEAQ (reference sequence). V lost 5 bases to trimming and J lost 0 bases, with 16 bases between them. CDR3 in amino acids: CASSAFFGTTNTGELFF. The CDR3 coding sequence is TGTGCCAGCAGCGCATTCTTTGGCACGACGAACACCGGGGAGCTGTTTTTT.